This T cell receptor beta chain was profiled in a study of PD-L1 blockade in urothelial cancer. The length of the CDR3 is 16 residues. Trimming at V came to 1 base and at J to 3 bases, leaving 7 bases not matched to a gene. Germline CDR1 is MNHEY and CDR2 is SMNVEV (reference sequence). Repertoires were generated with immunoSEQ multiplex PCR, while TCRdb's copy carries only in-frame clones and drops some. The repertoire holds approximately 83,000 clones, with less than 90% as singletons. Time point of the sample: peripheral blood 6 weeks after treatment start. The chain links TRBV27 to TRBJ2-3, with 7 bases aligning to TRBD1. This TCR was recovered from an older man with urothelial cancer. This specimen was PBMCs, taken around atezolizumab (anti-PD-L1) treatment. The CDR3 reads CASSLLGGQVTDTQYF. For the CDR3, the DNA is TGTGCCAGCAGTTTATTAGGGGGCCAAGTAACAGATACGCAGTATTTT.